The T cell receptor beta chain under discussion was sequenced for a study of control samples from healthy donors and cancer patients. The table came from immunoSEQ multiplex PCR; TCRdb's copy has only in-frame clones and leaves some out. The sample gives about 130,000 clones, roughly 90% of which show up once; 2% to 2.5% is in the top ten. The sequencing sample was made of blood. This clonotype originated in a woman aged 45-65 years in good health.

CDR3 coding DNA: TGTGCCAGCAGTTTATCCCCCCAGTGGGAGACCCAGTACTTC. It is translated as CASSLSPQWETQYF. The chain joins TRBV27 to TRBJ2-5; D is uncertain. From germline, CDR1 is MNHEY and CDR2 SMNVEV (reference sequence). The ends were cut back, 0 bases at V and 5 bases at J, with 10 bases in the middle. There are 14 residues in the CDR3.